This T cell receptor beta chain comes out of a study of read filtering for tumor transcriptome and immune sequencing. Study as a whole: DNase treatment preceded whole-transcriptome library preparation. TCR-mapped reads were about 3.5 to 11 million with IR-seq versus about 85 to 1,300 with RNA-seq.

This clonotype was counted ten times or more. V lost 0 bases to trimming and J lost 8 bases, with 8 bases between them. CDR3 length equals 12 residues. Germline V lookup: CDR1 DFQATT, CDR2 SNEGSKA (reference sequence). This library used about 400 ng RNA and molecular barcoded adaptors spanning alpha/delta and beta/gamma chains. TCRdb passed the reads through MiXCR, listing each CDR3 protein once. This table holds approximately 61,000 distinct CDR3 sequences, about 19% found once. Sequencing input: a population of CD138-negative cells sorted from bone marrow. This clonotype was sampled from a donor at least 40 years old with multiple myeloma. The chain carries TRBV20-1 and TRBJ2-1; unclear D gene. DNA for the CDR3: TGCAGTGCTAGAGAACGGAGCCATGAGCAGTTCTTC. Translated: CSARERSHEQFF.